This TCR beta chain emerged from a study of blood T cell repertoires in COVID-19. As for the study in general: Acute and convalescent COVID-19 samples came from the United States, Italy and Spain. Sources were T cells, B-cell-depleted T cells, or PBMCs; the material itself was cDNA or gDNA.

The CDR3 is 13 amino acids. CDR1 is SQVTM and CDR2 is ANQGSEA in the germline V gene. J gave up 3 bases and V 6 bases, and 7 bases lay outside the gene matches. Methods used by the authors: Scientists estimated how many nucleated cells there were by amplifying reference gene primers. Libraries were prepared by immunoSEQ multiplex PCR; TCRdb keeps only in-frame clonotypes and omits some of them. For V, J and clone size, that table is used; D and trimming come from the DNA. The table has under 300,000 clones, roughly 80% seen once. The V gene is TRBV29-1, the J gene TRBJ2-7; 8 positions match TRBD1. This clonotype was obtained from a young woman with acute or convalescent COVID-19. The sample was peripheral blood. Written as DNA, the CDR3 is TGCAGCGTCAAGGGACAGGCATTCTACGAGCAGTACTTC. As protein: CSVKGQAFYEQYF.